This TCR beta chain was obtained from a study of T cells in tuberculosis. Study overall: T cells were selected with CD1B tetramers loaded with glucose monomycolate.

V was trimmed by 4 bases and J by 3 bases, leaving 10 bases between them. The CDR3 extends over 14 amino acids. Germline V gene lookup returns CDR1 SGHTA and CDR2 FQGNSA. No alpha-beta pairing information exists for these sequences. Measured with immunoSEQ multiplex PCR; TCRdb has only the in-frame clones, and not every one. The table has about 58,000 clones, 88% seen once. Sorting used thawed, overnight-rested PBMC stained with anti-CD3, a viability dye and GMM-loaded CD1B tetramer. The lipid loaded on the CD1B tetramers was C32 glucose monomycolate from Rhodococcus equi. Tetramer-negative cells, around 92,000 per donor, were also sorted.

The chain combines TRBV7-2 with TRBJ1-5; perhaps TRBD1 as D (5 bases). The sequence was obtained from an adult woman with latent tuberculosis. The sample taken for sequencing was CD1b-GMM tetramer-negative cells sorted from PBMCs. CDR3 loop: CASSSTVTNQPQHF. The DNA of the CDR3 is TGTGCCAGCAGCTCGACAGTTACCAATCAGCCCCAGCATTTT.